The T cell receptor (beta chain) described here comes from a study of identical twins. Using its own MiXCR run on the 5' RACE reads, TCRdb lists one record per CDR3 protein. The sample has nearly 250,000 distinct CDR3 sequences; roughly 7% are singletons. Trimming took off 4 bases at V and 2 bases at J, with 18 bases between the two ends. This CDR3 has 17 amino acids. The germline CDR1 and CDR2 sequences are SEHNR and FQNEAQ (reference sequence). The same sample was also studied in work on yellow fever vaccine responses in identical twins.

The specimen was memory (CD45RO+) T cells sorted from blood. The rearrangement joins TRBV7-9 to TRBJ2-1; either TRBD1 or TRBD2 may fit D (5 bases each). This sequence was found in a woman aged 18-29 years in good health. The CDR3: CASSSGIGIGAYNEQFF. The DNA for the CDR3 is TGTGCCAGCAGCTCGGGAATCGGAATAGGGGCCTACAATGAGCAGTTCTTC. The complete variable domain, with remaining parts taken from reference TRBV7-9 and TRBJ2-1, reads DTGVSQNPRHKITKRGQNVTFRCDPISEHNRLYWYRQTLGQGPEFLTYFQNEAQLEKSRLLSDRFSAERPKGSFSTLEIQRTEQGDSAMYLCASSSGIGIGAYNEQFFGPGTRLTVL.